This TCR beta chain is from a study of blood T cell repertoires in COVID-19 (dated by TCRdb to the early 2020s). Context from the whole study: Samples from collaborators originated in the United States, Italy and Spain and spanned both the acute and convalescent phases of COVID-19. The prospective study material was composed of cDNA or gDNA derived from T cells, B-cell-depleted T cells, or PBMCs. Sample metadata almost always included a de-identified subject ID, COVID-19 status, age in years and sex. The samples were drawn from the first 160 participants of the ongoing ImmuneRACE study and from some 1,300 subjects provided by 6 global collaborators. The repertoires were made available in a free public database intended to serve as a resource for research on the immune response to SARS-CoV-2. Where HLA class I and class II types were available, the types were taken from metadata supplied by the sample provider, not from assay-based typing. Deeply sampled blood TCRbeta repertoires from subjects exposed to, actively infected with, or recovered from COVID-19 were included in the dataset.

From the germline V gene, CDR1 is SGHTS and CDR2 is YDEGEE. At the junction V is shortened by 3 bases and J by 9 bases; bases outside the gene matches: 7. The CDR3 measures 14 amino acids from cysteine to phenylalanine. This entry keeps only the CDR3 DNA: 42 bases, framed from base 1. A second Seattle source provided samples from volunteer blood donors who had recovered from COVID-19. Collaborating institutions collected whole blood in K2EDTA tubes following their own protocols. For TCRbeta analysis, collaborators shipped samples in one of three forms: frozen whole blood, isolated PBMCs, or DNA extracted from either of those sample types. The immunoSEQ Assay, a bias-controlled multiplex PCR, was used to amplify TCRbeta CDR3 regions from genomic DNA. From the authors' description of their analysis: The number of nucleated cells in each sample was estimated from the amplification of reference gene primers within the assay. Sequence reads were collapsed and filtered to measure the absolute abundance of every unique TCRbeta CDR3 rearrangement. For each sample, productive Simpson clonality was calculated as the square root of Simpson's diversity index over productive rearrangements. In TCRdb, the immuneACCESS table is reduced to in-frame sequences with V and J assigned. These tables do not hold every clone; where another copy was compared, an unresolved V gene accounts for under half, and the others remain unexplained. That table is the source of V, J and clone size, and D and trimming were worked out from the DNA. The sample has over 200,000 clones on record, 86% of them singletons. Clones ranked in the top ten supply over 2% of the sample.

Study-wide findings and limitations: The quantity of clinical and demographic metadata differed by source and by participant and was supplied without curation.

This clone has just a few counts. Its specific antigen is unknown. No quality values exist for individual bases; no much larger clone is one base distant. What was sequenced was peripheral blood. The TCR sequence derives from a man aged 30 to 39 who had recovered from COVID-19. This chain joins TRBV5-8 to TRBJ2-1, and 9 junctional nucleotides match TRBD2. The CDR3 is CASSWASGVGEQFF. The DNA is as follows: TGTGCCAGCAGCTGGGCTAGCGGGGTAGGTGAGCAGTTCTTC.